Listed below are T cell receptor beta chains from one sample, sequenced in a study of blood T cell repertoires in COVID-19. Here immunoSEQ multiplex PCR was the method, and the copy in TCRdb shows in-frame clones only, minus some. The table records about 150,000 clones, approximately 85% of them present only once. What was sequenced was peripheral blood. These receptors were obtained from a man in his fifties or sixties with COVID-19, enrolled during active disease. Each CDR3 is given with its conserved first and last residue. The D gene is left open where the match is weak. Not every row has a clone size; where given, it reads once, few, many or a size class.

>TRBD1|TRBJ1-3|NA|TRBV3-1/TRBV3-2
TGTGCCAGCAGCCCCAGTCACAGGGGCAGGGGAAACACCATATATTTT
CASSPSHRGRGNTIYF
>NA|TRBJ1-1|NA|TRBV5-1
TGCGCCAGCAGCTTTCAGGGCAGGGTCAGGACTGAAGCTTTCTTT
CASSFQGRVRTEAFF
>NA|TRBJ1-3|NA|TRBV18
TGTGCCAGCTCACCAACACGCCAGGCGTCTGGAAACACCATATATTTT
CASSPTRQASGNTIYF
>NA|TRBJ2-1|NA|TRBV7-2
TGTGCCAGCAGCCCCCCCCAAAACAATGAGCAGTTCTTC
CASSPPQNNEQFF
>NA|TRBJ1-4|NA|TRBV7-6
TGTGCCAGCAGCCTATCTTTCTCTAATGAAAAACTGTTTTTT
CASSLSFSNEKLFF
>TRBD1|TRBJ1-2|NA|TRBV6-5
TGTGCCAGCAGTATCCAGGGGGGAGCTGATGGCTACACCTTC
CASSIQGGADGYTF
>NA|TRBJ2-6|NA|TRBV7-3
TGTGCCAGCAGCACTCCAGGGGTTGGGGCCAACGTCCTGACTTTC
CASSTPGVGANVLTF
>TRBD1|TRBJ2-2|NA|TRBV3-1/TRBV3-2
TGTGCCAGCAGCACGGGACAGGGGAACACCGGGGAGCTGTTTTTT
CASSTGQGNTGELFF
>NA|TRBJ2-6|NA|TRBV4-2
TGTGCCAGCAGCCAAGTAGTGGGGGCAGGACCTCGCTCTGGGGCCAACGTCCTGACTTTC
CASSQVVGAGPRSGANVLTF
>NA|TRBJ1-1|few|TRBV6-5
TGTGCCAGCAGTTACGTAGGACAGTCACACACTGAAGCTTTCTTT
CASSYVGQSHTEAFF
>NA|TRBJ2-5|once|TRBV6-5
TGTGCCAGCAGTTACTCCGAGGGAGTGGAGACCCAGTACTTC
CASSYSEGVETQYF
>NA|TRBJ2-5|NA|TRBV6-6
TGTGCCAGCAGTTACTCCCAGGGCCAAGAGACCCAGTACTTC
CASSYSQGQETQYF
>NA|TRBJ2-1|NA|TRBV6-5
TGTGCCAGCAGGGACCCGGGACACTCCTACAATGAGCAGTTCTTC
CASRDPGHSYNEQFF
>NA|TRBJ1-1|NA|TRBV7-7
TGTGCTAGCAGCGACGCAGGGTCGGCTGAAGCTTTCTTT
CASSDAGSAEAFF
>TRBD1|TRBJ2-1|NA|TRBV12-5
TGTGCTAGTGGCAAGAGGGGACAGGGGCTCAATGAGCAGTTCTTC
CASGKRGQGLNEQFF
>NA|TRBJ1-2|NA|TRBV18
TGTGCCAGCTCAGAGGGACTCCATAGGAGTTGGGGCTACACCTTC
CASSEGLHRSWGYTF
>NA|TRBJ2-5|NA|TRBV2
TGTGCCAGCACCTCGACAGGACAGTACCAAGAGACCCAGTACTTC
CASTSTGQYQETQYF
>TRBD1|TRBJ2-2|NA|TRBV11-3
TGTGCCAGCATGCAGGGACAGGGGACCGGGGAGCTGTTTTTT
CASMQGQGTGELFF
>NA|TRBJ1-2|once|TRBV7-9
TGTGCCAGCAGCTTAGGGATGGGGAGAAACTATGGCTACACCTTC
CASSLGMGRNYGYTF
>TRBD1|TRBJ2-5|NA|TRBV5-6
TGTGCCAGCAGCCCCGGGGGGACAGGGGAGGCCCAGTACTTC
CASSPGGTGEAQYF
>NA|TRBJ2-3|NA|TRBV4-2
TGTGCCAGCAGCCAAGTCGGAGGGATCGGCACAGATACGCAGTATTTT
CASSQVGGIGTDTQYF
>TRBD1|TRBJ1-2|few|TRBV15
TGTGCCACCAGCAGGGGACAGGGGGCATACTATGGCTACACCTTC
CATSRGQGAYYGYTF
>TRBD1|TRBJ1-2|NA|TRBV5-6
TGTGCCAGCAGCTTGACGGGACAGCCGCACTATGGCTACACCTTC
CASSLTGQPHYGYTF
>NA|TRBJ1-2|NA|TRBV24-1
TGTGCCACGGCCACGGAGTCCTATGGCTACACCTTC
CATATESYGYTF
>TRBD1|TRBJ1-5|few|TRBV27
TGTGCCAGCAGTTCCGGACAGGAATATTCGCCCCAGCATTTT
CASSSGQEYSPQHF
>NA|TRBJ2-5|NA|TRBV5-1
TGCGCCAGCAGCTTGCAAACATCCCAAGAGACCCAGTACTTC
CASSLQTSQETQYF
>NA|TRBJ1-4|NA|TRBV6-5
TGTGCCAGCAGTCCCACTGCAGGGGAAAAACTGTTTTTT
CASSPTAGEKLFF
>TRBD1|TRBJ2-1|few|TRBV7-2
TGTGCCAGCAGCACAAACAGGGGTTCCAATGAGCAGTTCTTC
CASSTNRGSNEQFF
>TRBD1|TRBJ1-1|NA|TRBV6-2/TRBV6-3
TGTGCCAGCAGTCCCGGACAGGCCCACACTGAAGCTTTCTTT
CASSPGQAHTEAFF
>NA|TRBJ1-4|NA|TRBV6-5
TGTGCCACATCCCCACCCTATCGTCAAGAAAAACTGTTTTTT
CATSPPYRQEKLFF
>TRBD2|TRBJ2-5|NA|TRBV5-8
TGTGCCAGCAGCACGGGACTACTTGGGCCACTACAAGAGACCCAGTACTTC
CASSTGLLGPLQETQYF
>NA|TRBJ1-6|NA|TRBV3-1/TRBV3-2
TGTGCCAGCAGCCAACCAGGGGTCAATTCACCCCTCCACTTT
CASSQPGVNSPLHF
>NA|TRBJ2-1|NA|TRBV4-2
TGTGCCAGCAGCCGTTTCTGGGGGGATGAGCAGTTCTTC
CASSRFWGDEQFF
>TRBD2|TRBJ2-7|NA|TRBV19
TGTGCCAGTAGTATAGAGGGGACTACCTACGAGCAGTACTTC
CASSIEGTTYEQYF
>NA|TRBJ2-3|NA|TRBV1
TGCACCAGCCCTTCGGATGGCCGGGCAGATACGCAGTATTTT
CTSPSDGRADTQYF